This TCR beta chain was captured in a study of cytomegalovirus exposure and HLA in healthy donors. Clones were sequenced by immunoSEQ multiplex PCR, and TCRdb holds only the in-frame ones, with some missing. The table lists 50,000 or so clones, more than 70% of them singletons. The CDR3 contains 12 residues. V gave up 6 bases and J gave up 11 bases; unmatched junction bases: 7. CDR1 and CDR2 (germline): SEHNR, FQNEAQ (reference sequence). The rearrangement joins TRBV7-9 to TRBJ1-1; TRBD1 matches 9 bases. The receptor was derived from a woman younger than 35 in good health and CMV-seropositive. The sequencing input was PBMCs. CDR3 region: CASSIQGAGAFF. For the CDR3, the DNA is TGTGCCAGCAGTATACAGGGGGCTGGGGCTTTCTTT.